What follows are 5 T cell receptor beta chains derived from one specimen sequenced in a study of Tregs in tolerant kidney transplant recipients. After 6 days with irradiated graft donor PBMCs, CFSE-labeled recipient PBMCs were FACS-sorted. The data were produced by immunoSEQ multiplex PCR, yet TCRdb's version contains in-frame clones alone and is incomplete. The sample holds approximately 15,000 clones, about 53% seen once. No antigen is known for these receptors. This specimen consisted of CD4+ T cells from blood cultured with allogeneic cells, obtained before the transplant. Receptor source: a human patient who received a combined kidney and bone marrow transplant.

The J gene is TRBJ1-1, the V gene TRBV11-3; D gene ambiguous. Germline V gene data show CDR1 as SGHNT and CDR2 as YENEEA. Between the trimmed V and J ends, which lost 1 base and 3 bases, there was a span of 6 bases. CDR3 length equals 13 residues. DNA for the CDR3: TGTGCCAGCAGCTTAGGGCCCCACACTGAAGCTTTCTTT. This gives the protein CASSLGPHTEAFF.

V is TRBV4-1 and J is TRBJ2-1; D might be TRBD2 (6 bases). The CDR3 is 18 amino acids. Trimming shortened V by 0 bases and J by 0 bases, and 15 bases separated the two germline ends. Germline assignment: CDR1 MGHRA and CDR2 YSYEKL. The CDR3 here is CASSQEVGGAYSYNEQFF. The CDR3 DNA reads TGCGCCAGCAGCCAAGAGGTGGGCGGGGCCTACTCCTACAATGAGCAGTTCTTC.

The chain combines TRBV7-3 with TRBJ2-1, with 9 nucleotides matching TRBD2. The CDR3 has 16 residues. The V gene's germline CDR1 is SGHTA and CDR2 FQGTGA. The trim removed 2 bases at V and 9 bases at J, leaving 11 bases unmatched. CDR3 residues: CASSLVASGVLGEQFF. CDR3 sequence (DNA): TGTGCCAGCAGCTTAGTGGCTAGCGGGGTACTGGGTGAGCAGTTCTTC.

This chain uses TRBV10-1 with TRBJ1-5; tentatively, D is TRBD1 (5 bases). The CDR3 is 16 amino acids. In germline, CDR1 is WNHNN, CDR2 SYGVQD (reference sequence). V was clipped by 9 bases and J by 6 bases, with 24 bases between them. The CDR3, as DNA: TGCGCCAGTACCGGGGCAGGGAGGGCACAAATTCAGCCCCAGCATTTT. Its translation is CASTGAGRAQIQPQHF.

The V and J genes are TRBV4-3 and TRBJ2-1, with D perhaps TRBD2 (5 bases). The CDR3 has 14 amino acids. Trimming shortened V by 1 base and J by 4 bases, and 8 bases separated the two germline ends. Per the germline V gene, CDR1 is LGHNA and CDR2 is YSLEER. CDR3 residues: CASSQGAGYNEQFF. The CDR3 nucleotides are TGCGCCAGCAGCCAAGGGGCGGGTTACAATGAGCAGTTCTTC.